This T cell receptor (beta chain) was sequenced during a study of cytomegalovirus exposure and HLA in healthy donors. Notes on the study in general: It is likely that the observed cluster of highly shared sequence variants was a sequencing artifact.

Amplification used 60 Vbeta primers and 13 Jbeta primers. Original processing notes: Later work found roughly 80 million unique TCR beta chains, with roughly 11 million shared. The method was immunoSEQ multiplex PCR; TCRdb's version includes in-frame clones alone and lacks a portion of them. Clone size and the V and J calls come from that table; the DNA yielded D and trimming. The sample records about 160,000 clones, around 77% being singletons. Remarks on this clone: Its antigen is undetermined.

The sequenced sample consisted of PBMCs. The TCR was taken from a woman in her thirties in good health and CMV-seronegative.

Written as DNA, the CDR3 is TGTGCCAGCAGCTTAGGGGGCAACTGGAACACTGAAGCTTTCTTT. Residues: CASSLGGNWNTEAFF. The chain couples TRBV7-8 to TRBJ1-1; possible D gene TRBD1, 5 bases. Trimming removed 1 base at V and 1 base at J, with 10 bases between. The CDR3 consists of 15 residues. Germline V gene lookup returns CDR1 SGHVS and CDR2 FQNEAQ.